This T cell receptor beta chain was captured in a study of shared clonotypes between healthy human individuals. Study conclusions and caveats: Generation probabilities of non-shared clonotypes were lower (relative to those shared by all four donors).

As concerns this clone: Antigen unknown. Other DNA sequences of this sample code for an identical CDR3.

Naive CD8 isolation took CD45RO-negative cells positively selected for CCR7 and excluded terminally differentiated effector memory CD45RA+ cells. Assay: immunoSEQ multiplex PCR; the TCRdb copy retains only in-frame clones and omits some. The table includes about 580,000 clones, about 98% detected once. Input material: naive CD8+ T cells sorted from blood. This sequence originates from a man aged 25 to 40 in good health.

The CDR3 nucleotides are TGTGCCAGCTCACCAAAGGGCTCCTACGAGCAGTACTTC. It yields the protein CASSPKGSYEQYF. This sequence joins TRBV18 and TRBJ2-7; D unresolved. Germline V gene lookup returns CDR1 KGHSH and CDR2 LQKENI. The V end lost 2 bases, the J end lost 0 bases, and 5 bases lay between the germline ends. The CDR3 is 13 amino acids.